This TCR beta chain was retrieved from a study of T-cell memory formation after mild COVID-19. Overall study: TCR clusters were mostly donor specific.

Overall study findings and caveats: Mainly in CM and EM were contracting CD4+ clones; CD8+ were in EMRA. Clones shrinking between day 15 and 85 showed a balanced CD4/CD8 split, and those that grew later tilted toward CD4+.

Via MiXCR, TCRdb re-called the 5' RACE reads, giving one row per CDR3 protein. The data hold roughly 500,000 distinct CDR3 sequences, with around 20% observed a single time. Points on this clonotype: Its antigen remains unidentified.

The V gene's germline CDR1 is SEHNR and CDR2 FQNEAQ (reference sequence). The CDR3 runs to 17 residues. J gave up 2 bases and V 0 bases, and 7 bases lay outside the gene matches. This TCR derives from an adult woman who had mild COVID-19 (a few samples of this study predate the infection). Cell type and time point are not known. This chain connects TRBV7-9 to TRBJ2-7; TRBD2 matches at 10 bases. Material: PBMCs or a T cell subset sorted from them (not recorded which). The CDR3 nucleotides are TGTGCCAGCAGCTTAGCGAGTCGACTAGCGGGTGCCTACGAGCAGTACTTC. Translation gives CASSLASRLAGAYEQYF.